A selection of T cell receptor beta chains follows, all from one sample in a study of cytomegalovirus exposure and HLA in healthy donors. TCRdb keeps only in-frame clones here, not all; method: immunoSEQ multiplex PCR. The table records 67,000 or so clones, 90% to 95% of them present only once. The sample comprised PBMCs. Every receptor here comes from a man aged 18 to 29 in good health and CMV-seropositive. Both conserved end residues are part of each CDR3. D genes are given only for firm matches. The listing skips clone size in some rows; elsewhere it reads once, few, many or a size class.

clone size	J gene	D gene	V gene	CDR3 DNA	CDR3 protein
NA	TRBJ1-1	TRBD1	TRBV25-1	TGTGCCAGCAGTGAAGCGACAGGGCTTTTTGAAGCTTTCTTT	CASSEATGLFEAFF
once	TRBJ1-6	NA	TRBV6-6	TGTGCCAGCCTGGAGTTACCCCTCCACTTT	CASLELPLHF
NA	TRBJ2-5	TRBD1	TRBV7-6	TGTGCCAGCAGCGGGAACAGGGGACAAGAGACCCAGTACTTC	CASSGNRGQETQYF
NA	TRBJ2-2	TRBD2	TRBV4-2	TGTGCCAGCAGCCAAGTTTCGAGCGGGGGGGCGGGCACCGGGGAGCTGTTTTTT	CASSQVSSGGAGTGELFF
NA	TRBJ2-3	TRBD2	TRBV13	TGTGCCAGCAGCTTAGGTTGGGGGGCTAGCGGGAGGATTGGATATAACACAGATACGCAGTATTTT	CASSLGWGASGRIGYNTDTQYF
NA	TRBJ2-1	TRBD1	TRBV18	TGTGCCAGCTCACCCGGACAGGGTACATCAAATGAGCAGTTCTTC	CASSPGQGTSNEQFF
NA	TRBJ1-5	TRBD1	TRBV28	TGTGCCAGCAGTCCCCGGGGACAGGGTGTACAGCCCCAGCATTTT	CASSPRGQGVQPQHF
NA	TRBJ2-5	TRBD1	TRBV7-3	TGTGCCAGCAGCTTAAATCCCAGGGGGCAAGAGACCCAGTACTTC	CASSLNPRGQETQYF
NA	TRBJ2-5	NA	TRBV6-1	TGTGCCACCCGACGGGGGGCCCAAGAGACCCAGTACTTC	CATRRGAQETQYF
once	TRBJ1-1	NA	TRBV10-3	TGTGCCATCAGTGAGGGGGACATTGAAGCTTTCTTT	CAISEGDIEAFF
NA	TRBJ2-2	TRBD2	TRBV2	TGTGCCAGCAGGCCCTGGGGACTAGCGGGGGTGAACACCGGGGAGCTGTTTTTT	CASRPWGLAGVNTGELFF
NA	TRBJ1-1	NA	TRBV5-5	TGTGCCAGCAGCTTTAAGGGGGTAAACACTGAAGCTTTCTTT	CASSFKGVNTEAFF
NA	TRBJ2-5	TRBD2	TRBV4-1	TGCGCCAGCAGCCAAGCAGGGCTAGCGGGGCCCCAAGGGGCCCAGTACTTC	CASSQAGLAGPQGAQYF
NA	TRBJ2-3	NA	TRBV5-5	TGTGCCAGCAGCTTGGTCCCCAAGGGGAATACGCAGTATTTT	CASSLVPKGNTQYF
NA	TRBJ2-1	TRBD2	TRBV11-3	TGTGCCAGCAGCCGCGGGACTAGCGGGTGGGATGAGCAGTTCTTC	CASSRGTSGWDEQFF
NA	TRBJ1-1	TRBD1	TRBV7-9	TGTGCCAGCGCGAGATCTGGACAGGGTGGTGAAGCTTTCTTT	CASARSGQGGEAFF
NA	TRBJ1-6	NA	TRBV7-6	TGTGCCAGCAGCTTAGCCCCCTGGGGGGTTCAGAATTCACCCCTCCACTTT	CASSLAPWGVQNSPLHF
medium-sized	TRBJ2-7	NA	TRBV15	TGTGCCACCAGCAGAGATCTTGGGACTCACTACGAGCAGTACTTC	CATSRDLGTHYEQYF
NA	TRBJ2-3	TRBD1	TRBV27	TGTGCCAGCAATACAAGGACAGGGGTGGCAGATACGCAGTATTTT	CASNTRTGVADTQYF
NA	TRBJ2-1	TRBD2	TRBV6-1	TGTGCCAGCAGTGGTCCTAGCGGGGGAAATGAGCAGTTCTTC	CASSGPSGGNEQFF
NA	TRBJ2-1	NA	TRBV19	TGTGCCAGTAGTAACCGGGACTACAATGAGCAGTTCTTC	CASSNRDYNEQFF
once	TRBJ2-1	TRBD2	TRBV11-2	TGTGCCAGCATGATAGCGGGAAGCTCCTACAATGAGCAGTTCTTC	CASMIAGSSYNEQFF
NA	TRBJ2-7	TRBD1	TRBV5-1	TGCGCCAGCAGCTCCGACAGGGCCTACGAGCAGTACTTC	CASSSDRAYEQYF
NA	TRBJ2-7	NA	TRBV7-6	TGTGCCAGCAGCTCACGTGAGCTAGCGCAGTACGAGCAGTACTTC	CASSSRELAQYEQYF
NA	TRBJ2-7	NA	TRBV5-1	TGCGCCAGCAGCTGGGGCACAGGGGGGGATTACGAGCAGTACTTC	CASSWGTGGDYEQYF
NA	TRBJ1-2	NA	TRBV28	TGTGCCAGCAGTTGGGGGGGAGGGACAACTAACTATGGCTACACCTTC	CASSWGGGTTNYGYTF
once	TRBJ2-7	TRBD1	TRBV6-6	TGTGCCAGCAGTTGGCCGGGACAGGGGCGGTACGAGCAGTACTTC	CASSWPGQGRYEQYF
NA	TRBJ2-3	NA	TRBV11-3	TGTGCCAGCAGCTTAGGGGGGGATGTGAGCACGCAGTATTTT	CASSLGGDVSTQYF
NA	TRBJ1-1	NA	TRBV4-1	TGCGCCAGCAGCCCCGTGCAGGGGTCATGGGCTTTCTTT	CASSPVQGSWAFF
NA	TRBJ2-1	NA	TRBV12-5	TGTGCTAGTGGTTTAAACAGCTACAATGAGCAGTTCTTC	CASGLNSYNEQFF
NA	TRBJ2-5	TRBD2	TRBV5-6	TGTGCCAGCAGCTTGGCGGCTAGCGGGGGGGCCGAGACCCAGTACTTC	CASSLAASGGAETQYF
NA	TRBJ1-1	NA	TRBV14	TGTGCCAGCTCCATTAACACGAACACTGAAGCTTTCTTT	CASSINTNTEAFF
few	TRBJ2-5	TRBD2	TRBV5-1	TGCGCCAGCAGCTTAGGACTAGCAGGCGAGACCCAGTACTTC	CASSLGLAGETQYF
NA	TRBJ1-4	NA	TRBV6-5	TGTGCCAGCAGTCCTCTTGAGGGTGTGGATGAAAAACTGTTTTTT	CASSPLEGVDEKLFF
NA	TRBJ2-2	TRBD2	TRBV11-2	TGTGCCAGCAGCTCCCGGAAGGGACTAGCGGGAGACGGGGAGCTGTTTTTT	CASSSRKGLAGDGELFF
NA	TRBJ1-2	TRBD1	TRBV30	TGTGCCTGGAGTTGGGCAGGGGGTATTAACTATGGCTACACCTTC	CAWSWAGGINYGYTF
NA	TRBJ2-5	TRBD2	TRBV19	TGTGCCAGTAGGGGGAGACTAGCGGGAGTAGCCGAGACCCAGTACTTC	CASRGRLAGVAETQYF
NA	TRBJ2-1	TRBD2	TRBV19	TGTGCCAGTAACCGGGGGGGTGCTAACAATGAGCAGTTCTTC	CASNRGGANNEQFF
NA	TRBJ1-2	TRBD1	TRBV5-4	TGTGCCAGCAGCGGGAGGACAGGGGGCGGAGGATACACCTTC	CASSGRTGGGGYTF
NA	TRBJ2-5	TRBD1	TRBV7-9	TGTGCCAGCAGCTTAGTGGGACAGATCCAAGAGACCCAGTACTTC	CASSLVGQIQETQYF
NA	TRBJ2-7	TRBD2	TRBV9	TGTGCCAGCAGCTTGAGGCAGACTAGCGCTGCCGAGCAGTACTTC	CASSLRQTSAAEQYF
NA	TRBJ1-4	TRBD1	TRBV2	TGTGCCAGCAGTGCTGAGGCAGGGGGGCATGAAAAACTGTTTTTT	CASSAEAGGHEKLFF
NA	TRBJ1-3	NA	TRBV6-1	TGTGCCAGCAGTGTGTCAGGGACTGGTGGAAACACCATATATTTT	CASSVSGTGGNTIYF
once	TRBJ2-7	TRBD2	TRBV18	TGTGCCAGCTCAGGGACTAGCGACCAGGAGCAGTACTTC	CASSGTSDQEQYF
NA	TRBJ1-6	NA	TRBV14	TGTGCCAGCCAAAAGACAGGCAATTCACCCCTCCACTTT	CASQKTGNSPLHF
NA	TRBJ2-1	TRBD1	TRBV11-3	TGTGCCAGCAGCCGTTCCGGGACAGGGCCCCATGAGCAGTTCTTC	CASSRSGTGPHEQFF
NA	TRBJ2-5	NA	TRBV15	TGTGCCACCAGCAGAAACAGGGTAGGGTACCAAGAGACCCAGTACTTC	CATSRNRVGYQETQYF
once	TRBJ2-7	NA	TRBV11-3	TGTGCCAGCAGCCAGGAGGGAGGCGGCTACGAGCAGTACTTC	CASSQEGGGYEQYF
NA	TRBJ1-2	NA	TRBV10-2	TGCGCCAGCAGTGATCCAGGCTATGCACTCTATGGCTACACCTTC	CASSDPGYALYGYTF
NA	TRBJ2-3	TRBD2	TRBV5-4	TGTGCCAGCAGCTTGCGGACTAGCGCCACCACAGATACGCAGTATTTT	CASSLRTSATTDTQYF
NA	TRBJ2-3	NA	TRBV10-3	TGTGCCATCGGGGCTGGGCAGGGAATAGATACGCAGTATTTT	CAIGAGQGIDTQYF
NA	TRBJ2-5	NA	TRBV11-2	TGTGCCAGCAGCTTATCCCCGGGGACCCAGTACTTC	CASSLSPGTQYF
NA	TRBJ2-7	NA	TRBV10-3	TGTGCCACCCTAATTGATGTCGAATACGAGCAGTACTTC	CATLIDVEYEQYF
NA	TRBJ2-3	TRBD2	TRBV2	TGTGCCAGCAGTGGTCTAGCGGCTAGCACAGATACGCAGTATTTT	CASSGLAASTDTQYF
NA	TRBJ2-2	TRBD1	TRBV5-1	TGCGCCAGCAGCTCGGGACAGGGGGGCACCGGGGAGCTGTTTTTT	CASSSGQGGTGELFF
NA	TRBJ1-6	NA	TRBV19	TGTGCCAGCCGGCCGGCAAGGGGGATTAATTCACCCCTCCACTTT	CASRPARGINSPLHF